What follows are 12 T cell receptor beta chains derived from one specimen sequenced in a study of T-cell memory formation after mild COVID-19. TCRdb reprocessed the 5' RACE reads with MiXCR, giving one entry per CDR3 protein. Altogether roughly 340,000 distinct CDR3 sequences are present, 15% being singletons, with the ten largest covering 20% to 25%. Material: PBMCs or a T cell subset sorted from them (not recorded which). The receptors were sampled from a young man who had mild COVID-19 (a few samples of this study predate the infection). Cell type and time point are not known.

The chain combines TRBV5-1 with TRBJ2-5; no definite D call. Trimming left V 3 bases short and J 5 bases short, with 14 bases between. CDR1 SGHRS and CDR2 YFSETQ come from the germline V gene. The CDR3 covers 14 residues. The CDR3 loop is CASSSQTTHETQYF. The CDR3 bases are TGCGCCAGCAGCTCGCAAACCACGCACGAGACCCAGTACTTC. Together with reference TRBV5-1 and TRBJ2-5, the CDR3 gives the full variable domain: KAGVTQTPRYLIKTRGQQVTLSCSPISGHRSVSWYQQTPGQGLQFLFEYFSETQRNKGNFPGRFSGRQFSNSRSEMNVSTLELGDSALYLCASSSQTTHETQYFGPGTRLLVL.

The gene calls are TRBV6-2 or TRBV6-3 and TRBJ2-1; the match to TRBD2 covers 8 bases. V was pared by 6 bases and J by 8 bases, with 6 bases of the junction left unmatched. Germline V CDR1 and CDR2: MNHEY, SVGEGT. This CDR3 contains 13 residues. The CDR3 is CASRETSVDEQFF. Written as DNA, the CDR3 is TGTGCCAGCAGGGAGACTAGCGTGGATGAGCAGTTCTTC.

The chain carries TRBV5-5 and TRBJ1-2, with 10 bases aligning to TRBD1. Germline CDR1 SGHKS, CDR2 YYEKEE (reference sequence). With 0 bases clipped from V and 8 bases from J, the junction kept 4 bases outside the gene matches. CDR3 length: 14 amino acids. The CDR3 DNA reads as TGTGCCAGCAGCTTGGGACAGGGGGCGGAAGGCTACACCTTC. This translates into CASSLGQGAEGYTF.

The chain couples TRBV12-3 or TRBV12-4 to TRBJ2-7; TRBD1 might be the D (6 bases). The V end lost 6 bases, the J end lost 0 bases, and 12 bases lay between the germline ends. CDR3 size: 14 residues. DNA of the CDR3: TGTGCCAGCAGATCAACAGGGATCTCCTACGAGCAGTACTTC. It yields the protein CASRSTGISYEQYF.

This clonotype has a handful of counts. This chain links TRBV11-2 with TRBJ2-2, with D possibly TRBD1 on 5 matching bases. Germline values: CDR1 SGHAT, CDR2 FQNNGV. CDR3 length equals 12 residues. Trimming removed 4 bases at V and 8 bases at J, with 8 bases between. This chain's CDR3 is CASSSTVGELFF. In DNA form, the CDR3 reads TGTGCCAGCAGCTCGACAGTGGGGGAGCTGTTTTTT. The complete variable domain, with remaining parts taken from reference TRBV11-2 and TRBJ2-2, reads EAGVAQSPRYKIIEKRQSVAFWCNPISGHATLYWYQQILGQGPKLLIQFQNNGVVDDSQLPKDRFSAERLKGVDSTLKIQPAKLEDSAVYLCASSSTVGELFFGEGSRLTVL.

The chain uses TRBV5-1 and TRBJ2-5; 8 bases align to TRBD2. Germline V gene sequence: CDR1 SGHRS, CDR2 YFSETQ. The CDR3 has 13 amino acids. The ends lost 5 bases at V and 4 bases at J; junction bases unmatched: 4. The CDR3: CASSSGGPETQYF. The CDR3 DNA sequence: TGCGCCAGCAGTTCGGGAGGGCCAGAGACCCAGTACTTC.

The table lists this clonotype with a few counts. The chain recombines TRBV6-5 with TRBJ1-5; no firm D call. V was pared by 0 bases and J by 3 bases, with 6 bases between. The CDR3 totals 14 residues. CDR1 MNHEY and CDR2 SVGAGI come from the germline V gene. In DNA, the CDR3 is TGTGCCAGCAGTTACTCCCCACTCAATCAGCCCCAGCATTTT. Translating gives CASSYSPLNQPQHF.

J is TRBJ2-3 and V is TRBV7-9; 15 bases fit TRBD2. J gave up 2 bases and V 7 bases, and 16 bases lay outside the gene matches. This CDR3 is 20 amino acids long. The germline gives CDR1 SEHNR, CDR2 FQNEAQ (reference sequence). CDR3 loop: CASKAPGLAGGANHTDTQYF. The CDR3 bases are TGTGCCAGCAAAGCACCGGGACTAGCGGGGGGAGCGAACCACACAGATACGCAGTATTTT.

This clonotype was recorded a few times. The rearrangement joins TRBV11-2 to TRBJ2-1; a weak D match, TRBD1 (5 bases). The CDR3 runs to 13 residues. Germline CDR1 is SGHAT and CDR2 is FQNNGV. Trimming left V 3 bases short and J 8 bases short, with 11 bases between. In DNA, the CDR3 is TGTGCCAGCAGCTTGATCCCCAGGGATGAGCAGTTCTTC. Residues: CASSLIPRDEQFF.

This clonotype appeared a few times. The chain combines TRBV6-5 with TRBJ2-5, with D possibly matching TRBD1 (6 bases). Deletions cut 6 bases from V and 1 base from J, with 9 bases between. This CDR3 is built from 13 residues. Germline CDR1 and CDR2: MNHEY and SVGAGI. Written as DNA, the CDR3 is TGTGCCAGCAGGAAGACAGGCCAAGAGACCCAGTACTTC. This encodes CASRKTGQETQYF.

This clonotype showed up just once. The chain joins TRBV7-3 to TRBJ1-1; D perhaps matches TRBD1 (5 bases). This CDR3 has 14 amino acids. Germline loops: CDR1 SGHTA, CDR2 FQGTGA. V dropped 2 bases and J dropped 10 bases, with 17 bases sitting between them. CDR3 in DNA: TGTGCCAGCAGCTTATCATCTGCGGCCGGGGGAGCTTTCTTT. Protein: CASSLSSAAGGAFF. The variable domain in full, with the rest retrieved from reference TRBV7-3 and TRBJ1-1, is GAGVSQTPSNKVTEKGKYVELRCDPISGHTALYWYRQSLGQGPEFLIYFQGTGAADDSGLPNDRFFAVRPEGSVSTLKIQRTERGDSAVYLCASSLSSAAGGAFFGQGTRLTVV.

There are a few counts of this clonotype. The rearrangement links TRBV5-1 to TRBJ2-2, with D perhaps TRBD2 (5 bases). The CDR3 runs 15 residues. Germline V gene data show CDR1 as SGHRS and CDR2 as YFSETQ. Deletions cut 1 base from V and 1 base from J, with 8 bases between. CDR3 sequence (DNA): TGCGCCAGCAGCTTGTCCGAGGGGAACACCGGGGAGCTGTTTTTT. This translates into CASSLSEGNTGELFF.